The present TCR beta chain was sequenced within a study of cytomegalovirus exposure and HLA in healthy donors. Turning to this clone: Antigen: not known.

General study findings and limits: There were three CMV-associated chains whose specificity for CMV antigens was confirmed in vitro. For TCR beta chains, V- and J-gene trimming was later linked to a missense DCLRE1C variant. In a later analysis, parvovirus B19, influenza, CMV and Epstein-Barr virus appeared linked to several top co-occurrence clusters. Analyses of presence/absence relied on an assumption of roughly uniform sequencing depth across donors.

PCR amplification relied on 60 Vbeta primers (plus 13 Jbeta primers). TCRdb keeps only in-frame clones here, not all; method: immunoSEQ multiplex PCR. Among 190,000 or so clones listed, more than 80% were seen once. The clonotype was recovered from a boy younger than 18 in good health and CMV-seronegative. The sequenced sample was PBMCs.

CDR3 sequence: CASSEIGGEKLFF. CDR3 coding DNA: TGTGCCAGCAGCGAGATTGGAGGGGAGAAACTGTTTTTT. The J gene is TRBJ1-4, the V gene TRBV7-9; a possible D gene is TRBD1 (5 bases). V lost 5 bases and J lost 11, with 15 bases in between. Germline V gives CDR1 SEHNR, CDR2 FQNEAQ (reference sequence). The CDR3 extends over 13 amino acids.